What follows describes a single T cell receptor (beta chain). Its antigen is as yet unknown. The sample originates from a study of T cell repertoires in ileal Crohn's disease. Study context: Patients had a median approximately 8-year disease duration, and approximately 36% were active smokers. Study conclusions and caveats: Clonal expansions were more frequent in active smokers than non-smokers at surgery.

Time point given: neoterminal ileum biopsy at postoperative endoscopy, about 6 months after surgery. Some clones are missing from TCRdb's copy, which holds only in-frame ones; the method was immunoSEQ multiplex PCR. The sample has 7,300 or so clones; about three quarters are singletons. The CDR3 totals 16 residues. Germline V lookup: CDR1 WNHNN, CDR2 SYGVQD (reference sequence). The V end lost 4 bases, the J end lost 5 bases, and 17 bases lay between the germline ends. The V and J genes are TRBV10-1 and TRBJ2-2; a weak D match, TRBD2 (5 bases). What was sequenced was ileal tissue. The TCR was taken from an adult with Crohn's disease. DNA of the CDR3: TGCGCCAGCAGTGTGACTACTAAGGTAGGGACCGGGGAGCTGTTTTTT. Amino acids: CASSVTTKVGTGELFF.